The next 8 T cell receptor beta chains were all read from a single sample in a study of identical twins (dated by TCRdb to about 2016). Library creation used 5' RACE. Instrument on record: Illumina HiSeq 2000. The public reads were reprocessed in TCRdb via fastp at Q25 and MiXCR, keeping in-frame beta chains. One record per CDR3 amino acid sequence lists the most common genes and DNA. In all, the sample holds around 1.7 million distinct CDR3 sequences, and 32% of those were seen once. The top ten hold about 0.27% of the sample. Sequencing input: cord blood. The receptors derive from a newborn girl in good health.

The J gene is TRBJ2-1, the V gene TRBV20-1, with TRBD2 matching over 11 bases. Trimming took 1 base from V and 0 from J; bases not matched to a gene: 8. Looked up from germline, CDR1 is DFQATT and CDR2 is SNEGSKA (reference sequence). This CDR3 spans 18 amino acids. The CDR3 protein is CSARVGTSGPRSYNEQFF. The CDR3, as DNA: TGCAGTGCTAGAGTCGGGACTAGCGGTCCTCGCTCCTACAATGAGCAGTTCTTC.

Details on this clonotype: One end of the junction varies from germline; a read error may be responsible. DNA for the CDR3: TGTGCCAGCAGACAGGGCTGCTATGGCTACACCTTT. Translating it yields CASRQGCYGYTF. The chain links TRBV12-3 or TRBV12-4 to TRBJ1-2; a weak D match, TRBD1 (6 bases). This CDR3 contains 12 residues.

The chain carries TRBV20-1 and TRBJ2-3, with 7 bases identical to TRBD2. The CDR3 is 13 residues long. CDR1 and CDR2 (germline): DFQATT, SNEGSKA (reference sequence). The V and J ends lost 7 bases and 5 bases, in that order; junction bases with no gene match: 9. CDR3 amino acids: CSGRGLAVDTQYF. CDR3 sequence (DNA): TGCAGTGGAAGAGGGCTAGCGGTAGATACGCAGTATTTT.

This chain links TRBV19 with TRBJ2-1, with 8 positions matching TRBD2. This CDR3 comprises 16 residues. J gave up 2 bases and V 3 bases, and 6 bases lay outside the gene matches. Germline CDR1 LNHDA, CDR2 SQIVND (reference sequence). The CDR3 is CASSIGVAGTYNEQFF. The CDR3 coding sequence is TGTGCCAGTAGTATCGGAGTAGCGGGAACCTACAATGAGCAGTTCTTC.

This clonotype has a handful of counts. V gene TRBV7-9 combines with J gene TRBJ2-7, with 9 bases fitting TRBD2. V lost 5 bases and J lost 3; bases outside the gene matches: 8. The CDR3 sequence is 15 residues long. The germline CDR1 and CDR2 sequences are SEHNR and FQNEAQ (reference sequence). The CDR3 is CASSPRASGDYEQYF. CDR3 nucleotides: TGTGCCAGCAGCCCCCGGGCTAGCGGGGACTACGAGCAGTACTTC.

This clonotype was seen a handful of times. The J gene is TRBJ2-5, the V gene TRBV20-1; the match to TRBD2 covers 13 bases. Germline CDR1 reads DFQATT; CDR2 reads SNEGSKA (reference sequence). This CDR3 comprises 15 residues. V was pared by 3 bases and J by 11 bases, with 12 bases of the junction left unmatched. The CDR3 DNA reads as TGCAGTGCTAGGGCCCGACTAGCGGGAGGAAATGAGCAGTACTTC. Its protein is CSARARLAGGNEQYF.

This clonotype was recorded many times. The CDR3, as DNA: TGCAGTGCTTCTCACGACAGGGCGACTAACTATGGCTACACCTTC. Translating it yields CSASHDRATNYGYTF. The chain recombines TRBV20-1 with TRBJ1-2; 7 bases are a match to TRBD1. This CDR3 is built from 15 residues. Germline V CDR1 and CDR2: DFQATT, SNEGSKA (reference sequence). Losses at the gene ends were 5 bases for V and 0 bases for J; bases not matched to a gene: 9.

The J gene is TRBJ2-3, the V gene TRBV10-2; a weak D match, TRBD1 (6 bases). In germline, CDR1 is WSHSY, CDR2 SAAADI. Trimming left V 10 bases short and J 6 bases short, with 26 bases between. The CDR3 consists of 16 residues. CDR3 sequence: CATRHTGLGSPDTQYF. CDR3 coding DNA: TGCGCCACCAGACACACAGGGTTAGGCTCTCCGGATACGCAGTATTTT.